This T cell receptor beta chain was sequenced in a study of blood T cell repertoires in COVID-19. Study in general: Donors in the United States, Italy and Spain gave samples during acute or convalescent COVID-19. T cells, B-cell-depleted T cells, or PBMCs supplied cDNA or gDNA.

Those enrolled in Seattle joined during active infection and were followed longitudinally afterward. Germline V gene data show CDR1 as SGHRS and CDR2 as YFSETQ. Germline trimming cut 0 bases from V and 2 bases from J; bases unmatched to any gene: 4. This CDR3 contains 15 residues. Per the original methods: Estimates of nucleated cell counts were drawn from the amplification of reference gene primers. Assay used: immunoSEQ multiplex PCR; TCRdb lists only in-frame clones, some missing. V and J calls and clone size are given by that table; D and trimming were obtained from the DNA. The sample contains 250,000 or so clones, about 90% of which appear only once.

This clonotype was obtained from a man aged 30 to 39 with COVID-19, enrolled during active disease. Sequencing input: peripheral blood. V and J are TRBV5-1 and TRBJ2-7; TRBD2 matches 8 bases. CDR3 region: CASSLEVAGPYEQYF. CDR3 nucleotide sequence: TGCGCCAGCAGCTTGGAGGTAGCGGGGCCCTACGAGCAGTACTTC.